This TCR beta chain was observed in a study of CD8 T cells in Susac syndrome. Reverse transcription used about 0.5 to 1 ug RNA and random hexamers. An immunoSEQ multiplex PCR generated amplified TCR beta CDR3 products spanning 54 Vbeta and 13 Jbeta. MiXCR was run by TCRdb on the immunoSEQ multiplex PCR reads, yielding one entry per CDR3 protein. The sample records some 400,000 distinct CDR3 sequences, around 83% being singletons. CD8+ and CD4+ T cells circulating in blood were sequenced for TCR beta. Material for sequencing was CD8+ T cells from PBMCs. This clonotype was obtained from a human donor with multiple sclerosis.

DNA for the CDR3: TGTGCCTGGAGGGACGACTCCTCCCCCCGTTATGGCTACACCTTC. It is translated as CAWRDDSSPRYGYTF. The V gene is TRBV30, the J gene TRBJ1-2; D remains ambiguous. Trimming pared 3 bases from V and 5 bases from J, leaving 19 bases between. The germline V gene encodes CDR1 GTSNPN and CDR2 SVGIG (reference sequence). The CDR3 is 15 amino acids.